This T cell receptor (beta chain) was identified during a study of T cell repertoires in cytomegalovirus infection. Study information: It can be stated that public TCR beta signatures indicated CMV infection as well as a matching HLA type. Points from the study as a whole: Summed frequency of shared TCR beta families picked out CMV carriers who also had the relevant HLA. HLA-C-restricted, CMV-specific TCR beta clonotypes were dominant ex vivo.

TCRdb used MiXCR to reprocess the reads, holding one entry per CDR3 protein. The data show around 350,000 distinct CDR3 sequences, roughly 18% seen once. Details on this clonotype: Its antigen is undetermined.

The germline V and J ends were trimmed by 10 bases and 2 bases, with 10 bases remaining between them. Germline V CDR1 and CDR2: ENHRY, SYGVKD. The CDR3 extends over 12 amino acids. The sample taken for sequencing was PBMCs. This chain connects TRBV10-3 to TRBJ2-3; D gene unclear. The sequence came from a human donor in good health (CMV status not recorded). Some clones in this sample may be carry-over from other donors' samples. CDR3 in amino acids: CATQATTDTQYF. The CDR3 region has the DNA TGTGCCACCCAAGCGACCACAGATACGCAGTATTTT.